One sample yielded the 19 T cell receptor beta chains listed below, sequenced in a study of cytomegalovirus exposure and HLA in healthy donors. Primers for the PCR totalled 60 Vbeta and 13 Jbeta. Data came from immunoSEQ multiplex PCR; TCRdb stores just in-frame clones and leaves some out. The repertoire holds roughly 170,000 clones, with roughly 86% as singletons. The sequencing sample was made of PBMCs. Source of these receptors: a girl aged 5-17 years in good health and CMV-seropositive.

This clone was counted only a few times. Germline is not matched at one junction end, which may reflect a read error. Here the CDR3 reads CASSRTDTDTPYF. CDR3 nucleotides: TGTGCCAGCAGTCGGACAGACACAGATACGCCGTATTTT. This chain uses TRBV6-5 with TRBJ2-3, with a weak D call TRBD1 (6 bases). CDR3 size: 13 residues. CDR1 MNHEY and CDR2 SVGAGI come from the germline V gene.

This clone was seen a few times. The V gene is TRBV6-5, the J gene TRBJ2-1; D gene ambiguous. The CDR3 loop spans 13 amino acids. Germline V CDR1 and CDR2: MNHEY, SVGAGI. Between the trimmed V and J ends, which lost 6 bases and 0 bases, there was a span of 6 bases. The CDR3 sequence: CASRLYSYNEQFF. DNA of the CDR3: TGTGCCAGCAGACTATACTCCTACAATGAGCAGTTCTTC.

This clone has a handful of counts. This chain's CDR3 is CASSRKDRGEAFF. DNA for the CDR3: TGTGCCAGCAGCAGAAAGGACAGGGGAGAAGCTTTCTTT. The chain is built from TRBV28 and TRBJ1-1, with 9 bases lining up with TRBD1. Unmatched junction bases numbered 7, after V lost 6 bases and J lost 8 bases. Germline V CDR1 and CDR2: MDHEN, SYDVKM. The length of the CDR3 is 13 residues.

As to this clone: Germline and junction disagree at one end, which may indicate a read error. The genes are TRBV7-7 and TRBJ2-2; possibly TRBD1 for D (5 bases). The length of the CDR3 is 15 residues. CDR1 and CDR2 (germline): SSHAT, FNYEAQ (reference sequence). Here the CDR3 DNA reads TGTGCTAGCAGAGAAAGGGGCGGGAACACCGGGGAGCTGTTTTTT. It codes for CASRERGGNTGELFF.

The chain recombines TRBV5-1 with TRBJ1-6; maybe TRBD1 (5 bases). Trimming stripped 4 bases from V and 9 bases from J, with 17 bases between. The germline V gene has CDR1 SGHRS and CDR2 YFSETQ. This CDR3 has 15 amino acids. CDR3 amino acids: CASSHGRGEGSPLHF. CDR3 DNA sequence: TGCGCCAGCAGCCACGGGCGGGGGGAAGGTTCACCCCTCCACTTT.

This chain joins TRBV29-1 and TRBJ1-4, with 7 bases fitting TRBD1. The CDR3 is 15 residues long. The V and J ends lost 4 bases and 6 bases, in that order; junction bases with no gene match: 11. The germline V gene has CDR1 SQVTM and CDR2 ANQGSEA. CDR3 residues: CSVGQRGTAYEKLFF. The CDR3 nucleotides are TGCAGCGTTGGACAGAGGGGGACAGCCTATGAAAAACTGTTTTTT.

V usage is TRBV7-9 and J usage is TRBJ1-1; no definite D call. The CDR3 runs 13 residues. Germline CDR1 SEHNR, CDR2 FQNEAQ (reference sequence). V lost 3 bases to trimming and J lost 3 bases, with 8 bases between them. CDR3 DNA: TGTGCCAGCAGCTTTTCAGAAGACACTGAAGCTTTCTTT. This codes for CASSFSEDTEAFF.

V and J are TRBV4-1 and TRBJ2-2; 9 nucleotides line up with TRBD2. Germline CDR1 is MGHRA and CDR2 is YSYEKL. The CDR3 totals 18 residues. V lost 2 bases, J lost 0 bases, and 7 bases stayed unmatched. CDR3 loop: CASSQTYLAGSNTGELFF. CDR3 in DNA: TGCGCCAGCAGCCAAACGTACCTAGCGGGATCGAACACCGGGGAGCTGTTTTTT.

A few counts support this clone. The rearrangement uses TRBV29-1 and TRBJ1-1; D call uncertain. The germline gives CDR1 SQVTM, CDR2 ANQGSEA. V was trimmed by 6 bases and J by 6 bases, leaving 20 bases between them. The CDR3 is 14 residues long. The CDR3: CSVMDPEEVAEAFF. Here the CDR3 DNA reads TGCAGCGTCATGGACCCGGAGGAGGTGGCTGAAGCTTTCTTT.

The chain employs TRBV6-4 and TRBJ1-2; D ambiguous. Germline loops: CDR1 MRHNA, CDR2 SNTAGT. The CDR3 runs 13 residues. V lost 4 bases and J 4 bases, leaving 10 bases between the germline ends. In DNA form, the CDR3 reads TGTGCCAGCAGTGCTACGGTTGGCTATGGCTACACCTTC. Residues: CASSATVGYGYTF.

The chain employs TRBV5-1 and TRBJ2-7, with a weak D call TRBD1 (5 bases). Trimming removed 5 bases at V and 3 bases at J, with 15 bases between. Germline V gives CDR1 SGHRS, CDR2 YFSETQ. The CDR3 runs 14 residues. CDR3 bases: TGCGCCAGCAGACCCGACAGTTGGAACTACGAGCAGTACTTC. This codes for CASRPDSWNYEQYF.

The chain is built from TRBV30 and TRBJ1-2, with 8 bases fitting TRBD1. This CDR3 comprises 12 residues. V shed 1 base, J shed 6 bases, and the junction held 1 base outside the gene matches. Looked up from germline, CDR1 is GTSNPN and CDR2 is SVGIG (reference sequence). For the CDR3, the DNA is TGTGCCTGGAGTGCACAGGGGGATGGCTACACCTTC. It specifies CAWSAQGDGYTF.

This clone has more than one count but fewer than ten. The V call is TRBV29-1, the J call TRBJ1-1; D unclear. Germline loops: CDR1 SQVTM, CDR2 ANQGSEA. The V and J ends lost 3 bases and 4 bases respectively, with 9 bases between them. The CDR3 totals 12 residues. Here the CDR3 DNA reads TGCAGCGTTGAGGTAGCTGGCACTGAAGCTTTCTTT. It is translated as CSVEVAGTEAFF.

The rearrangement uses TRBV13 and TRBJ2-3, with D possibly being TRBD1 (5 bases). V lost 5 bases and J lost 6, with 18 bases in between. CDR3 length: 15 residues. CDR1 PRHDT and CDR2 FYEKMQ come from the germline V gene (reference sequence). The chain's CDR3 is CASSPRAGNEDTQYF. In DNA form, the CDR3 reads TGTGCCAGCAGCCCCCGGGCAGGGAATGAGGATACGCAGTATTTT.

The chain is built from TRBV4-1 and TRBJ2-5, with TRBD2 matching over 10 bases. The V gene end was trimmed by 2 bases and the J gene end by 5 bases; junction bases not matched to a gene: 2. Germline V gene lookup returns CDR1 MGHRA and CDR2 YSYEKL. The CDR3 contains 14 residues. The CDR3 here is CASSQLAGVETQYF. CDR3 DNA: TGCGCCAGCAGCCAACTAGCGGGGGTGGAGACCCAGTACTTC.

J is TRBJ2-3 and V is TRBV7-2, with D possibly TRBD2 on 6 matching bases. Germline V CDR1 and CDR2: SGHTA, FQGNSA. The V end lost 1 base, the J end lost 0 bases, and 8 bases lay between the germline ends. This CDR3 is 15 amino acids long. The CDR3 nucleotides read TGTGCCAGCAGCTTAGGCGGGACTAGCACAGATACGCAGTATTTT. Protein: CASSLGGTSTDTQYF.

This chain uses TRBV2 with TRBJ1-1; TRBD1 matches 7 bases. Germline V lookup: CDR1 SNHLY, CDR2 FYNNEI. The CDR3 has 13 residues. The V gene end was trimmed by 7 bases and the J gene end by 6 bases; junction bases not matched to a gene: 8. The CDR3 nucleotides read TGTGCCAGCAAGGCAACAGGGGAAGCTGAAGCTTTCTTT. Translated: CASKATGEAEAFF.

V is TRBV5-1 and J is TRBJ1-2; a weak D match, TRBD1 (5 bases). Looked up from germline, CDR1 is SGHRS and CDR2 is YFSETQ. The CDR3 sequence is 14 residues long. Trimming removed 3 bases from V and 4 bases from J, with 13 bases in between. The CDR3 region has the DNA TGCGCCAGCAGCTCCACTCAGGGTAGCTATGGCTACACCTTC. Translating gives CASSSTQGSYGYTF. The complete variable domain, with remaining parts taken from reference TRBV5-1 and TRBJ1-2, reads KAGVTQTPRYLIKTRGQQVTLSCSPISGHRSVSWYQQTPGQGLQFLFEYFSETQRNKGNFPGRFSGRQFSNSRSEMNVSTLELGDSALYLCASSSTQGSYGYTFGSGTRLTVV.

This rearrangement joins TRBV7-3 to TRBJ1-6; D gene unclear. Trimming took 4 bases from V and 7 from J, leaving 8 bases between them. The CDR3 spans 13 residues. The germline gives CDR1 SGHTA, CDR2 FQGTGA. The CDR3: CASSSLSNSPLHF. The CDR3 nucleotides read TGTGCCAGCAGCTCACTTTCAAATTCACCCCTCCACTTT.